The clone carrying this T cell receptor (beta chain) has just a few counts. Its cognate antigen is unknown. The CDR3 contains 14 residues. Germline CDR1 is SEHNR and CDR2 is FQNEAQ (reference sequence). V was shortened by 5 bases and J by 6 bases, with 14 bases between the two germline ends. The data were taken from a study of cytomegalovirus exposure and HLA in healthy donors. General observations from the study: Productive rates of about 90% or about 30% were seen for most TCR beta V segments in an earlier analysis.

With 60 Vbeta and 13 Jbeta primers, the PCR was carried out. Method: immunoSEQ multiplex PCR; TCRdb's copy keeps in-frame clones and lacks some. This table holds about 200,000 clones, approximately 11% found once. This sequence was found in a man aged 45-65 years in good health and CMV-seropositive. V is TRBV7-9 and J is TRBJ2-1; TRBD1 might be the D (5 bases). The sample was PBMCs. The CDR3 region is CASSPIKQANEQFF. Written as DNA, the CDR3 is TGTGCCAGCAGCCCAATAAAACAGGCCAATGAGCAGTTCTTC. The variable domain in full, with the rest retrieved from reference TRBV7-9 and TRBJ2-1, is DTGVSQNPRHKITKRGQNVTFRCDPISEHNRLYWYRQTLGQGPEFLTYFQNEAQLEKSRLLSDRFSAERPKGSFSTLEIQRTEQGDSAMYLCASSPIKQANEQFFGPGTRLTVL.